A single sample gave rise to the 3 T cell receptor beta chains below, sequenced in a study of radiotherapy plus CTLA-4 blockade in lung cancer. The method was immunoSEQ multiplex PCR; TCRdb's version includes in-frame clones alone and lacks a portion of them. The repertoire consists of some 100,000 clones, with about 83% occurring once and the leading ten covering over 4%. The sample in question was peripheral blood, obtained from a patient treated with radiotherapy plus ipilimumab. These receptors originate from a human donor with non-small cell lung cancer who had a partial response to radiotherapy plus ipilimumab.

The chain links TRBV5-4 to TRBJ1-1; 9 bases are shared with TRBD1. J lost 4 bases, V lost 4 bases, and 5 bases had no gene match. Per germline, CDR1 SGHNT and CDR2 YYREEE (reference sequence). CDR3 length: 14 residues. CDR3 sequence: CASSGYRGPTEAFF. CDR3 DNA sequence: TGTGCCAGCAGCGGTTACAGGGGGCCCACTGAAGCTTTCTTT.

The genes are TRBV5-1 and TRBJ2-1, with 8 bases fitting TRBD2. The CDR3 is made up of 15 amino acids. The germline V gene has CDR1 SGHRS and CDR2 YFSETQ. J was trimmed by 9 bases and V by 0 bases; bases with no gene match: 8. The CDR3 DNA reads as TGCGCCAGCAGCTTGGATCGAGCGGGAGTGGGTGAGCAGTTCTTC. As protein: CASSLDRAGVGEQFF.

CDR3 in DNA: TGTGCCAGCAGCTTATCGCGGGACGGAGGCACAGATACGCAGTATTTT. Its protein product is CASSLSRDGGTDTQYF. The chain employs TRBV7-3 and TRBJ2-3, with D tentatively TRBD2 (6 bases). V was trimmed by 2 bases and J by 1 base, leaving 13 bases between them. Germline V gene lookup returns CDR1 SGHTA and CDR2 FQGTGA. The CDR3 totals 16 residues.